The text below deals with one T cell receptor (beta chain). The antigen is unknown. This record belongs to a study of regulatory T cells in long-lasting Graves disease. Whole-study context: Less than 3 months of antithyroid drugs had been taken by newly diagnosed Graves' patients. Points from the study as a whole: Between persistent patients, thousands of public clonotypes were shared, exceeding the 950 to 1,000 shared between new patients.

V was pared by 0 bases and J by 5 bases, with 4 bases of the junction left unmatched. Germline CDR1 SGDLS, CDR2 YYNGEE. The CDR3 runs to 14 residues. This sample's time point: newly diagnosed GD, antithyroid drugs for less than 3 months. PBMC-derived RNA was used for the TCR library. Through Arm-PCR of CDR3 regions and iRepertoire HTBI primers, TCR beta libraries were built. Original data processing: In the combined samples, 62 TRBV and approximately 15 TRBJ segments were identified. TCRdb processed the multiplex PCR reads anew with MiXCR; each CDR3 protein has one entry. The V and J calls and clone size are TCRdb's, not the authors'. The sample records 350,000 to 450,000 distinct CDR3 sequences, over 9.5% being singletons. The data were also submitted as part of a second study, on T cells in Graves' hyperthyroidism and ophthalmopathy. That report notes: For ophthalmopathy, model prediction preceded onset by a median 6.5 months.

The V gene is TRBV9, the J gene TRBJ2-5, with TRBD1 matching over 7 bases. The sample consisted of peripheral blood mononuclear cells (PBMCs), taken at new diagnosis, from a patient treated with antithyroid drugs. This TCR came from a woman aged 18-29 years with Graves disease. For the CDR3, the DNA is TGTGCCAGCAGCGTAGGGGGGACAGCGGAGACCCAGTACTTC. Translated, it gives CASSVGGTAETQYF.